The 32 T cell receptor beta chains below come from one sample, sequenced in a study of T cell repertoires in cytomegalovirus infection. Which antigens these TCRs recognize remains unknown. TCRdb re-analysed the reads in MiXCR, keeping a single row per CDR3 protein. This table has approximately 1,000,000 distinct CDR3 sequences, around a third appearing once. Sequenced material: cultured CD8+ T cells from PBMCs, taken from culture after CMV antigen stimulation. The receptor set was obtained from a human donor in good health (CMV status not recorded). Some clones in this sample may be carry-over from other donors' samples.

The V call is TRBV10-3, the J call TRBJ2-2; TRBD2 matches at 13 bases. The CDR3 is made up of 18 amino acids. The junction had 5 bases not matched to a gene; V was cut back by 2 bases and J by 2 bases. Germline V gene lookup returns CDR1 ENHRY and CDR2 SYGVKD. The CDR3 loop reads CAISEGLAGDPNTGELFF. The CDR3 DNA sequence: TGTGCCATCAGTGAGGGACTAGCGGGGGATCCAAACACCGGGGAGCTGTTTTTT.

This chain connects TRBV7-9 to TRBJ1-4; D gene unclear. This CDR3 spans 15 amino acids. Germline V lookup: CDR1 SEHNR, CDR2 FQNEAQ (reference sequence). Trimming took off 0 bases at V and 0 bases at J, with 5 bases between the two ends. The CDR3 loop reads CASSLAQATNEKLFF. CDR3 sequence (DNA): TGTGCCAGCAGCTTAGCGCAAGCAACTAATGAAAAACTGTTTTTT.

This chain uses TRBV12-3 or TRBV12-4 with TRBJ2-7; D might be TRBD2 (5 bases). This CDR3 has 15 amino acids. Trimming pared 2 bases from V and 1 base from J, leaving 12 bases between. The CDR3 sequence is CASSLIREPSYEQYF. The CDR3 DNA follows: TGTGCCAGCAGTTTAATAAGGGAGCCATCCTACGAGCAGTACTTC.

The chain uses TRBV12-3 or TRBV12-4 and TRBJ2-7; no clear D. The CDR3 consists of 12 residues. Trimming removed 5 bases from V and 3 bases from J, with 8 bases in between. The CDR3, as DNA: TGTGCCAGCAGTCCCGTTCACTACGAGCAGTACTTC. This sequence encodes CASSPVHYEQYF.

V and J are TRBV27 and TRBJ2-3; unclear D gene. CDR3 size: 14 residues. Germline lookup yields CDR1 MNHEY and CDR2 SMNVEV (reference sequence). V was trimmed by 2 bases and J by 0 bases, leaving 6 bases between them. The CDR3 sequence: CASSLSRSTDTQYF. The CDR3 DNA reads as TGTGCCAGCAGTTTAAGCAGAAGCACAGATACGCAGTATTTT.

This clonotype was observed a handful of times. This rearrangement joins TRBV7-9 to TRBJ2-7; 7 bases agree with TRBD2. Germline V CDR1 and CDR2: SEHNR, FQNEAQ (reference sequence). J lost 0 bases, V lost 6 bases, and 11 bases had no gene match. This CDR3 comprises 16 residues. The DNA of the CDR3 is TGTGCCAGCAGTCCAGCTAGCGGAACTACCTCCTACGAGCAGTACTTC. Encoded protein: CASSPASGTTSYEQYF. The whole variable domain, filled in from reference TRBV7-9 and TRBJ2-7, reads DTGVSQNPRHKITKRGQNVTFRCDPISEHNRLYWYRQTLGQGPEFLTYFQNEAQLEKSRLLSDRFSAERPKGSFSTLEIQRTEQGDSAMYLCASSPASGTTSYEQYFGPGTRLTVT.

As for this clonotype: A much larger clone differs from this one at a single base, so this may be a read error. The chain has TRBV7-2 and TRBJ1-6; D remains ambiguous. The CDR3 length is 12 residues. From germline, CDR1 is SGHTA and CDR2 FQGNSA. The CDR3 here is CANSLDGSPLHF. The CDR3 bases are TGTGCCAACAGCTTAGACGGTTCACCCCTCCACTTT.

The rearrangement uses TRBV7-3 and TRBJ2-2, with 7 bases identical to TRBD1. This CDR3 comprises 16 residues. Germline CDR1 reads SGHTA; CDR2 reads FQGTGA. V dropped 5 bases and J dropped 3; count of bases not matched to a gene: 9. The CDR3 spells CASSPWDREYTGELFF. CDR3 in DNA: TGTGCCAGCAGCCCATGGGACAGAGAGTACACCGGGGAGCTGTTTTTT.

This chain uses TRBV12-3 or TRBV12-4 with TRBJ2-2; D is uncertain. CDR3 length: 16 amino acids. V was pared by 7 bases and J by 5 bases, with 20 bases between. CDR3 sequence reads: CASIFLTAKQTGELFF. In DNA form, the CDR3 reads TGTGCCAGCATTTTCTTGACGGCAAAGCAAACCGGGGAGCTGTTTTTT.

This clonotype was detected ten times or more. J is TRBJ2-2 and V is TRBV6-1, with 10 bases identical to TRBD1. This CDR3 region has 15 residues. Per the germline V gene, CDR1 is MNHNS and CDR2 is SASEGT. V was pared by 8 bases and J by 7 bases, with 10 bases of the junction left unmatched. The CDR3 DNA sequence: TGTGCCAGCCTCCGACAGGGGGCGCGGGACGGGGAGCTGTTTTTT. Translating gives CASLRQGARDGELFF.

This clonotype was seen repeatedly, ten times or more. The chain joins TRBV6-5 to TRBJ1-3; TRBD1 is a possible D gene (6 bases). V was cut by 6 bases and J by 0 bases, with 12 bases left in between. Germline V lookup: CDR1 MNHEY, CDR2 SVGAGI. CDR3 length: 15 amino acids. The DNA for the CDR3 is TGTGCCAGCAGCCAAGGGACAAGCTCTGGAAACACCATATATTTT. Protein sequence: CASSQGTSSGNTIYF.

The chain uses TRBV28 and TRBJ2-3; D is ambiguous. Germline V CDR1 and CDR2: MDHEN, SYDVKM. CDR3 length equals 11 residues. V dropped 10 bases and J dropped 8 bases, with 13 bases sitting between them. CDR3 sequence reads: CATKSALTQYF. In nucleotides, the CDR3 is TGTGCCACCAAGTCCGCCCTTACGCAGTATTTT.

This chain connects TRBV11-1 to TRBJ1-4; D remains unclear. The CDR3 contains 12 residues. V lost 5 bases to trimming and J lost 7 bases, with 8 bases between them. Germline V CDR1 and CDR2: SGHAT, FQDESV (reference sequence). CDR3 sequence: CASSHWSEKLFF. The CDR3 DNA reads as TGTGCCAGCAGCCATTGGAGTGAAAAACTGTTTTTT.

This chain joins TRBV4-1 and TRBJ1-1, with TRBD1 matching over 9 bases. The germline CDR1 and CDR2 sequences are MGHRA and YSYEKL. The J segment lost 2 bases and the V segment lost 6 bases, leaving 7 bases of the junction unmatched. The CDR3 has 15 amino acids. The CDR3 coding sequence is TGCGCCAGCAGTCAGGACAGGGGAGATAACACTGAAGCTTTCTTT. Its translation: CASSQDRGDNTEAFF.

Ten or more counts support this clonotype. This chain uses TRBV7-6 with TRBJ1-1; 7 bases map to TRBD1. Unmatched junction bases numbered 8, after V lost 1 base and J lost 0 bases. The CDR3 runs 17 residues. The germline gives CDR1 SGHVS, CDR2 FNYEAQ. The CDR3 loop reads CASSLEAAGGLNTEAFF. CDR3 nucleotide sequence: TGTGCCAGCAGCTTAGAAGCGGCAGGGGGATTGAACACTGAAGCTTTCTTT.

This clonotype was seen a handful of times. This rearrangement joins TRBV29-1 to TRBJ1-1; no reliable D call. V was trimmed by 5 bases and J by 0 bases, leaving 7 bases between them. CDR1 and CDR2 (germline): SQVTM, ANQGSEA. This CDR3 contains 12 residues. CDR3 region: CSVSDLNTEAFF. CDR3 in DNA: TGCAGCGTTTCGGACCTGAACACTGAAGCTTTCTTT.

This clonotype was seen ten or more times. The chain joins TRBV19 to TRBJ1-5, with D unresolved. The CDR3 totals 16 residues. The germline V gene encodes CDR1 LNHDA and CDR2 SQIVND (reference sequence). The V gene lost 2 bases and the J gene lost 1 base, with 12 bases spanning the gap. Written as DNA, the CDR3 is TGTGCCAGTAGTATAAGGCCCTGGGAGAGCAATCAGCCCCAGCATTTT. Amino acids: CASSIRPWESNQPQHF.

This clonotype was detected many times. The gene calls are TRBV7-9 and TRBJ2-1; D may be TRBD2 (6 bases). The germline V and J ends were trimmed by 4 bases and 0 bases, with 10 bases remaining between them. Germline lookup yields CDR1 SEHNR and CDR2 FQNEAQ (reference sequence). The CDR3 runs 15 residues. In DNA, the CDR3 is TGTGCCAGCAGCTCGGGCGGGGACTCCTACAATGAGCAGTTCTTC. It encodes CASSSGGDSYNEQFF.

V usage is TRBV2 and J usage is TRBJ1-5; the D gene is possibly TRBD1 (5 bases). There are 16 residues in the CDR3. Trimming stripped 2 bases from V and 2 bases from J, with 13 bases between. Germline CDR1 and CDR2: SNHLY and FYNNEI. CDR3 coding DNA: TGTGCCAGCAGTGAAAGGGGCAGTGGGGGCAATCAGCCCCAGCATTTT. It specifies CASSERGSGGNQPQHF.

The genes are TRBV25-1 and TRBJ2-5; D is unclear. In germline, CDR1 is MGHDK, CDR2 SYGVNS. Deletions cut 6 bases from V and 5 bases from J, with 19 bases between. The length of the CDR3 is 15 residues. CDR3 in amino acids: CASSHYTSPGETQYF. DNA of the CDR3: TGTGCCAGCAGCCATTACACCAGCCCTGGGGAGACCCAGTACTTC.

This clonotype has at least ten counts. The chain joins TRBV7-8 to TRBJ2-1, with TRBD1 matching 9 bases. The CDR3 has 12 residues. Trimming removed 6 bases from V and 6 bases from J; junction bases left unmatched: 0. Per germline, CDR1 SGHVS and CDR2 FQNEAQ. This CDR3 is CASRTGGNEQFF. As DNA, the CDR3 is TGTGCCAGCAGGACAGGGGGCAATGAGCAGTTCTTC.

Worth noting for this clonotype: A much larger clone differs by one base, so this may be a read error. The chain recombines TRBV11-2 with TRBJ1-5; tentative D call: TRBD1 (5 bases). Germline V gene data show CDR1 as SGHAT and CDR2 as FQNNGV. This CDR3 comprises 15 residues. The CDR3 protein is CASNLAGLGNQPQHF. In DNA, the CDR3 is TGTGCCAGCAACTTAGCAGGGTTGGGGAATCAGCCCCAGCATTTT.

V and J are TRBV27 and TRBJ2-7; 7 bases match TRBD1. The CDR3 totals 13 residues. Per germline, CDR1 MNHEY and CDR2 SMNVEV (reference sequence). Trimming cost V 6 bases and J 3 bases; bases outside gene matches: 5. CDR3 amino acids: CASRKGQYYEQYF. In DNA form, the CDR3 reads TGTGCCAGCAGGAAGGGACAGTACTACGAGCAGTACTTC.

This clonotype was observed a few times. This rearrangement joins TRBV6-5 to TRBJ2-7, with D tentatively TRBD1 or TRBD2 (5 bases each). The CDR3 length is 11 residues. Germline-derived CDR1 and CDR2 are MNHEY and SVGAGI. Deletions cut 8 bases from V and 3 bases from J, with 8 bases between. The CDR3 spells CASRDGYEQYF. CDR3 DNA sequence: TGTGCCAGCCGGGACGGCTACGAGCAGTACTTC.

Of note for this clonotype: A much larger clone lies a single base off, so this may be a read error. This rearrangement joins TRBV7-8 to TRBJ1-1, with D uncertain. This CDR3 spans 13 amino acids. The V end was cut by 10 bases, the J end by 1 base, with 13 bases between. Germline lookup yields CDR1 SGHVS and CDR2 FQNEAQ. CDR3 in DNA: TGTGCCAACATCCCCCGGGGGAACACTGAAGCTTTCTTT. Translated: CANIPRGNTEAFF.

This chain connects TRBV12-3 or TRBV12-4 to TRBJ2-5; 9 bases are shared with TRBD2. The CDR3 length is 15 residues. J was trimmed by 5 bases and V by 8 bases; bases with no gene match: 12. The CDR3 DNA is TGTGCCAGCCGTCTTTTAGCGGGGGAAGGGGAGACCCAGTACTTC. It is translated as CASRLLAGEGETQYF.

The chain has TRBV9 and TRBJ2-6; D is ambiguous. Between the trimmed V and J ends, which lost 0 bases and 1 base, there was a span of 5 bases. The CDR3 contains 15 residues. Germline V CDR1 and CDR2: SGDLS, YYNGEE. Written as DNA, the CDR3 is TGTGCCAGCAGCGTAGCGTCATCTGGGGCCAACGTCCTGACTTTC. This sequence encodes CASSVASSGANVLTF.

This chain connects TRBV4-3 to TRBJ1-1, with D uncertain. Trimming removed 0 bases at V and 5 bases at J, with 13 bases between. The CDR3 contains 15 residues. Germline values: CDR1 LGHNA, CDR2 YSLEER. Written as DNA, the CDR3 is TGCGCCAGCAGCCAAGAAACATTCCTTGGGACTGAAGCTTTCTTT. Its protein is CASSQETFLGTEAFF.

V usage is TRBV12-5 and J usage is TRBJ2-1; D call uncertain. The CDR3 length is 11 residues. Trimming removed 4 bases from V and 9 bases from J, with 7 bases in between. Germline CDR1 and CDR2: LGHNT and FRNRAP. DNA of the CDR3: TGTGCTAGTGGTTCCTTGAGTGAGCAGTTCTTC. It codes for CASGSLSEQFF.

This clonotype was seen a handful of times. This CDR3 reads CASSRKGRTNEKLFF. In DNA, the CDR3 is TGTGCCAGCAGCAGAAAAGGACGGACTAATGAAAAACTGTTTTTT. V usage is TRBV12-3 or TRBV12-4 and J usage is TRBJ1-4; D is ambiguous. The CDR3 is made up of 15 amino acids. V was pared by 6 bases and J by 2 bases, with 13 bases between.

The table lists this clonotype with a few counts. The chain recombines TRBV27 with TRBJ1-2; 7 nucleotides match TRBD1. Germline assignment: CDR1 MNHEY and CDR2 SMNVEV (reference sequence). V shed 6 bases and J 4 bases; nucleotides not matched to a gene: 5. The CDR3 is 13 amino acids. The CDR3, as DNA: TGTGCCAGCAGGCCAGGGGGAATCTATGGCTACACCTTC. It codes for CASRPGGIYGYTF.

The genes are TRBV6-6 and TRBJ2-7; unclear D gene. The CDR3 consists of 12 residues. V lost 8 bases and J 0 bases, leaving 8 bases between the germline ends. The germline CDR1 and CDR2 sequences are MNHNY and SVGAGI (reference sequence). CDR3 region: CASGERSYEQYF. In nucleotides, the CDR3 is TGTGCCAGCGGGGAACGCTCCTACGAGCAGTACTTC.